A single sample is the source of the 11 T cell receptor beta chains below, sequenced in a study of T cells in Graves' hyperthyroidism and ophthalmopathy. TCR beta CDR3 region amplification was performed from RNA transcripts. The TCR CDR3 was amplified in a first-round RT-PCR using the HTBI primer set. MiXCR was run by TCRdb on the multiplex PCR reads, yielding one entry per CDR3 protein. The sample has fewer than 750,000 distinct CDR3 sequences; 14% to 15% are singletons. Sequenced sample: blood. All receptors derive from a woman between 35 and 50 years old with Graves' ophthalmopathy.

The chain is built from TRBV28 and TRBJ2-7; TRBD2 matches 8 bases. CDR1 and CDR2 from the germline V gene are MDHEN and SYDVKM. This CDR3 has 13 residues. J gave up 4 bases and V 6 bases, and 5 bases lay outside the gene matches. For the CDR3, the DNA is TGTGCCAGCAGCGACCCGGGGGGGTACGAGCAGTACTTC. Its protein product is CASSDPGGYEQYF.

This chain connects TRBV28 to TRBJ1-2; possible D gene TRBD1, 5 bases. The CDR3 has 15 amino acids. Per the germline V gene, CDR1 is MDHEN and CDR2 is SYDVKM. Trimming shortened V by 1 base and J by 3 bases, and 12 bases separated the two germline ends. The CDR3 coding sequence is TGTGCCAGCAGTTTATCGGCCGGGGGGGACTATGGCTACACCTTC. This gives the protein CASSLSAGGDYGYTF.

The CDR3 is CASSIPGTTSEQYF. CDR3 bases: TGTGCCAGTAGTATTCCCGGGACTACGAGCGAGCAGTACTTC. This rearrangement joins TRBV2 to TRBJ2-7, with 7 bases matching TRBD2. Germline loops: CDR1 SNHLY, CDR2 FYNNEI. V shed 9 bases and J 6 bases; nucleotides not matched to a gene: 14. CDR3 length: 14 amino acids.

This clonotype appeared many times. The chain uses TRBV28 and TRBJ2-7; tentative D call: TRBD1 (6 bases). The CDR3 loop spans 15 amino acids. V lost 3 bases, J lost 2 bases, and 14 bases lay in between. From germline, CDR1 is MDHEN and CDR2 SYDVKM. The DNA for the CDR3 is TGTGCCAGCAGTTTGGTGACGGACAGACCCTACGAGCAGTACTTC. Amino acid sequence: CASSLVTDRPYEQYF.

This clonotype was counted at least ten times. The chain combines TRBV27 with TRBJ2-5; a weak D match, TRBD1 (6 bases). The V and J ends lost 8 bases and 2 bases respectively, with 21 bases between them. Germline values: CDR1 MNHEY, CDR2 SMNVEV (reference sequence). CDR3 size: 16 residues. The CDR3 sequence is CASRTVLRAQQETQYF. The CDR3 DNA reads TGTGCCAGCCGGACAGTCTTAAGGGCCCAACAAGAGACCCAGTACTTC.

This clonotype was observed at least ten times. The V call is TRBV11-2, the J call TRBJ2-7; a possible D gene is TRBD1 (5 bases). The ends were cut back, 6 bases at V and 3 bases at J, with 21 bases in the middle. Germline loops: CDR1 SGHAT, CDR2 FQNNGV. The CDR3 covers 16 residues. The CDR3 loop reads CASRSTKDSRNYEQYF. CDR3 in DNA: TGTGCCAGCAGGTCTACTAAAGACAGCAGAAACTACGAGCAGTACTTC.

The V and J genes are TRBV6-4 and TRBJ2-7, with TRBD1 as a possible D gene (5 bases). This CDR3 comprises 16 residues. V lost 2 bases to trimming and J lost 4 bases, with 18 bases between them. Germline V lookup: CDR1 MRHNA, CDR2 SNTAGT. Here the CDR3 reads CASSDATEAGNYEQYF. The DNA for the CDR3 is TGTGCCAGCAGTGACGCCACCGAGGCAGGGAATTACGAGCAGTACTTC.

This clonotype occurred a few times. This chain connects TRBV28 to TRBJ1-3; tentative D call: TRBD1 (5 bases). V lost 4 bases, J lost 9 bases, and 13 bases lay in between. CDR3 length: 13 residues. Germline CDR1 reads MDHEN; CDR2 reads SYDVKM. CDR3 sequence: CASSSAGDSTIYF. The CDR3 DNA sequence: TGTGCCAGCAGTTCCGCGGGGGATAGCACCATATATTTT.

On this clonotype: One end of the junction is discordant with germline, which a read error may explain. The chain combines TRBV7-9 with TRBJ2-5; D call uncertain. The germline gives CDR1 SEHNR, CDR2 FQNEAQ (reference sequence). This CDR3 has 14 amino acids. The CDR3 is CASSLSSQQETQCF. The CDR3, as DNA: TGTGCCAGCAGCTTAAGCAGTCAGCAAGAGACCCAGTGCTTC.

This clonotype was recorded at least ten times. This chain links TRBV28 with TRBJ1-5; a possible D gene is TRBD1 (5 bases). The CDR3 loop spans 15 amino acids. With 6 bases removed from V and 1 base from J, the gap between germline ends came to 13 bases. The V gene's germline CDR1 is MDHEN and CDR2 SYDVKM. The CDR3 region is CASRPQVVSNQPQHF. The CDR3 nucleotides read TGTGCCAGCAGGCCACAGGTTGTAAGCAATCAGCCCCAGCATTTT.

This clonotype has a count of ten or more. This chain links TRBV28 with TRBJ2-2; D gene uncertain. With 8 bases removed from V and 2 bases from J, the gap between germline ends came to 6 bases. Looked up from germline, CDR1 is MDHEN and CDR2 is SYDVKM. The CDR3 length is 12 residues. The CDR3: CASGINTGELFF. DNA of the CDR3: TGTGCCAGCGGAATTAACACCGGGGAGCTGTTTTTT.